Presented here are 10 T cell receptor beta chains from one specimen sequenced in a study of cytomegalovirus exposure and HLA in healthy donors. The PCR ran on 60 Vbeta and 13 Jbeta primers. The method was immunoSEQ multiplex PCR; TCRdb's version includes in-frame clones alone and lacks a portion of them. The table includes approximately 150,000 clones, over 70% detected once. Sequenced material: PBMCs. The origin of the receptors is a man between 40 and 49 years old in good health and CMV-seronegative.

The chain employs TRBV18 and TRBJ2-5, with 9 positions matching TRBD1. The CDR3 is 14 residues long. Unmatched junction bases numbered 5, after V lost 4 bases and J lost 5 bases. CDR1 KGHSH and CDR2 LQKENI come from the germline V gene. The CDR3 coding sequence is TGTGCCAGCTCACGGGGACAGGGTTTCGAGACCCAGTACTTC. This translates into CASSRGQGFETQYF.

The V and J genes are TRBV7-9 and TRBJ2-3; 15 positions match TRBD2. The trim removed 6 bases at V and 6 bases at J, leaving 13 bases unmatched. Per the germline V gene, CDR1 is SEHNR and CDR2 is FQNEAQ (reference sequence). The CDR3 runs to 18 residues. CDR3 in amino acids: CASSAGLAGGQSSDTQYF. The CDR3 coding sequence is TGTGCCAGCAGTGCGGGACTAGCGGGGGGCCAGTCCTCGGATACGCAGTATTTT.

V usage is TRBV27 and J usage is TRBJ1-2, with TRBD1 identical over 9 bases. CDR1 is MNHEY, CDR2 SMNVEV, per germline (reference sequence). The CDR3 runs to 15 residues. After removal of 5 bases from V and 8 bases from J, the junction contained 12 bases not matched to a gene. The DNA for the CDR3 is TGTGCCAGCAGTCCCTCCACAGGGGGCGCGAGGGGCTACACCTTC. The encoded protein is CASSPSTGGARGYTF.

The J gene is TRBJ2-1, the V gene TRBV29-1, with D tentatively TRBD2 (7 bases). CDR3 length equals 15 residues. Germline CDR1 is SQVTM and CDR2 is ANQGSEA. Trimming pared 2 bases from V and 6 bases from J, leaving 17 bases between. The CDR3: CSVEKRGGRGNEQFF. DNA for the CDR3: TGCAGCGTTGAAAAGAGGGGGGGCAGGGGCAATGAGCAGTTCTTC.

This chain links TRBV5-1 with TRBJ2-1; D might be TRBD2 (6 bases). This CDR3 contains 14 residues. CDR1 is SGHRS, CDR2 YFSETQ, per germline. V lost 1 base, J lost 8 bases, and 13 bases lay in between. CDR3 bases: TGCGCCAGCAGCTTGCAAGCTAGCGCAGATGAGCAGTTCTTC. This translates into CASSLQASADEQFF.

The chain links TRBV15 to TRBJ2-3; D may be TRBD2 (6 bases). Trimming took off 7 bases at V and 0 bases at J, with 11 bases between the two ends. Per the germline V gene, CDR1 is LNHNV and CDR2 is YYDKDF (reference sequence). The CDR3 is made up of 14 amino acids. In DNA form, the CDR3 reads TGTGCCACCACTACGGGGGTTAGCACAGATACGCAGTATTTT. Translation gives CATTTGVSTDTQYF.

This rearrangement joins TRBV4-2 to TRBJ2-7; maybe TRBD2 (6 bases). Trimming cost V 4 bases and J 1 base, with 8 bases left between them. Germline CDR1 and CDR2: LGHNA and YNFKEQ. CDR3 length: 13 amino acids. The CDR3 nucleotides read TGTGCCAGCAGCCCCGGGGGTTCCTACGAGCAGTACTTC. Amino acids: CASSPGGSYEQYF.

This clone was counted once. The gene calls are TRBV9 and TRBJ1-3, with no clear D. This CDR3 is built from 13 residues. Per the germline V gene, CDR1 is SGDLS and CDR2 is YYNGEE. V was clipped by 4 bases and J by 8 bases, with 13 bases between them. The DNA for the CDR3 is TGTGCCAGCAGCCCCTCCGAGGATGACACCATATATTTT. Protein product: CASSPSEDDTIYF.

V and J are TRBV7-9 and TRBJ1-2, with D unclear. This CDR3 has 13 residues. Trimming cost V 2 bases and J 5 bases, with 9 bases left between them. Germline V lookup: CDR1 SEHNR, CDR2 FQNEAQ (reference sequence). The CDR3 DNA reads TGTGCCAGCAGCTTACAGTCGTCATATGGCTACACCTTC. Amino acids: CASSLQSSYGYTF.

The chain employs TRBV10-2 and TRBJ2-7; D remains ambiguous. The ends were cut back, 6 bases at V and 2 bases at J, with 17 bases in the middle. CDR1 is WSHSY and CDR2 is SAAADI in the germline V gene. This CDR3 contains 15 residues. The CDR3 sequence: CASRVNLYSAYEQYF. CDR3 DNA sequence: TGCGCCAGCAGGGTCAACCTCTACTCGGCCTACGAGCAGTACTTC.